Included here is one TCR beta chain sequence, with context. The antigen remains unidentified. Data came from immunoSEQ multiplex PCR; TCRdb stores just in-frame clones and leaves some out. Among roughly 43,000 clones listed, nearly 75% were seen once. The CDR3 is 13 residues long. Germline values: CDR1 GTSNPN, CDR2 SVGIG (reference sequence). V trimming: 1 base; J trimming: 6 bases; junction bases outside the gene matches: 6. Viral peptide pools were used in the ViraFEST assay to expand antigen-specific CD4+ T cells, and sequencing came afterward. Having been cultured for roughly 11 days, the cells underwent CD4+ T cell isolation. All participants had two doses of either the BNT162b2 or mRNA-1273 vaccine. Wells containing 1.5 million to 2.5 million PBMC each were cultured with 9 to 10 IU/ml IL-2 and 8 to 10 ug/ml peptides. On days 3 and 7, fresh IL-2 medium replaced half the medium. The data are from a study of vaccination effects on CD4 cells after COVID-19. Points from the study as a whole: Early post-infection timepoints were absent, and convalescent patients were few. Clones arising from infection and from vaccination showed marked clonal contraction late after vaccination.

The chain joins TRBV30 to TRBJ2-7; 7 positions agree with TRBD2. Sequenced here: CD4+ T cells from PBMCs cultured with HCoV-OC43 spike peptides, sampled after COVID-19 vaccination. Subset defined: HCoV-OC43 spike overlapping peptide pool stimulation. This receptor was obtained from a human donor who received a COVID-19 vaccine. The CDR3 spells CAWSGQRGGEQYF. The DNA for the CDR3 is TGTGCCTGGAGTGGCCAGCGGGGTGGCGAGCAGTACTTC.